This T cell receptor beta chain was captured by sequencing in a study of cytomegalovirus exposure and HLA in healthy donors. The overall study: Genetic ancestry analysis placed around 76% of the 400 or so donors that were genotyped in the Caucasian-associated cluster. Study findings and constraints: About 90% or about 30% of the time was how often most TCR beta V segments were productive, according to an earlier analysis.

60 Vbeta and 13 Jbeta primers were used in PCR. The protocol was immunoSEQ multiplex PCR, while the TCRdb copy is restricted to in-frame clones and leaves out a portion. This sample has 160,000 or so clones, with over 70% found just once. About this clone: Its cognate antigen is unknown.

The sequenced material came from PBMCs. The TCR comes from a woman aged 30 to 39 in good health and CMV-seronegative.

The CDR3 bases are TGTGCCAGCTCACCACCCCCTGGACAGAGTAATCAGCCCCAGCATTTT. Amino acids: CASSPPPGQSNQPQHF. This chain uses TRBV18 with TRBJ1-5; a possible D gene is TRBD1 (6 bases). Trimming took off 0 bases at V and 4 bases at J, with 13 bases between the two ends. The CDR3 consists of 16 residues. Germline V gene lookup returns CDR1 KGHSH and CDR2 LQKENI. The whole variable domain, remainder taken from reference TRBV18 and TRBJ1-5, is NAGVMQNPRHLVRRRGQEARLRCSPMKGHSHVYWYRQLPEEGLKFMVYLQKENIIDESGMPKERFSAEFPKEGPSILRIQQVVRGDSAAYFCASSPPPGQSNQPQHFGDGTRLSIL.